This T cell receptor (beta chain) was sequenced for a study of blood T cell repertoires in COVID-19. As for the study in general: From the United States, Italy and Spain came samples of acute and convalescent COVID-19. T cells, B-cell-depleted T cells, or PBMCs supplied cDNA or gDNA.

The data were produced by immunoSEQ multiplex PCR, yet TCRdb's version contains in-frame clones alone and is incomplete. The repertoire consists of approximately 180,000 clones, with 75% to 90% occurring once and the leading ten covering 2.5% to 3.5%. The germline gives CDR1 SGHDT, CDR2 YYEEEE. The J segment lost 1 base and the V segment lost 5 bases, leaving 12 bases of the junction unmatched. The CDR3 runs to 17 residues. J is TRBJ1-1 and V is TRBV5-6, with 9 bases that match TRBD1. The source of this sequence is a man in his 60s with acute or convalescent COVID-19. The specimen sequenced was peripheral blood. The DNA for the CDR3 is TGTGCCAGCAGTTTACAGGGGGCTACTGCACGGAACACTGAAGCTTTCTTT. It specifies CASSLQGATARNTEAFF.